These 27 T cell receptor beta chains were all obtained from the same sample, sequenced in a study of blood T cells in healthy people across ages. Primed by a sample-barcoded 5' primer and a J-beta primer mix, a second PCR proceeded for 7 to 11 cycles. TCRdb re-called the 5' RACE reads through MiXCR, storing one row per CDR3 protein. The table shows about 640,000 distinct CDR3 sequences, with about 43% occurring only once. Sequences were obtained from blood. Every receptor here comes from a man at least 80 years old in good health.

This clonotype was seen a handful of times. This chain joins TRBV7-2 and TRBJ2-7; 10 nucleotides agree with TRBD2. The CDR3 runs to 17 residues. V trimming: 6 bases; J trimming: 3 bases; junction bases outside the gene matches: 14. Germline V gene sequence: CDR1 SGHTA, CDR2 FQGNSA. The CDR3 region is CASRGKDERGGRYEQYF. Here the CDR3 DNA reads TGTGCCAGCAGGGGCAAAGACGAGCGGGGGGGCCGCTACGAGCAGTACTTC.

This clonotype has just a few counts. This chain connects TRBV6-1 to TRBJ2-5; D possibly corresponds to TRBD1 (6 bases). This CDR3 region has 14 residues. In germline, CDR1 is MNHNS, CDR2 SASEGT. V lost 3 bases, J lost 3 bases, and 11 bases lay in between. The DNA for the CDR3 is TGTGCCAGCAGTGATAAAGGGGGTGAAGAGACCCAGTACTTC. The encoded protein is CASSDKGGEETQYF.

This chain uses TRBV7-2 with TRBJ2-1, with 11 bases that match TRBD2. Germline CDR1 reads SGHTA; CDR2 reads FQGNSA. Unmatched junction bases numbered 8, after V lost 5 bases and J lost 8 bases. The CDR3 length is 15 residues. The CDR3 region is CASSPTSGITHEQFF. In DNA, the CDR3 is TGTGCCAGCAGCCCGACTAGCGGGATCACCCATGAGCAGTTCTTC.

The rearrangement uses TRBV4-3 and TRBJ2-6, with D perhaps matching TRBD1 (6 bases). Germline V gene sequence: CDR1 LGHNA, CDR2 YSLEER. V lost 0 bases and J lost 0, with 12 bases in between. The CDR3 totals 18 residues. In DNA form, the CDR3 reads TGCGCCAGCAGCCAAGATAGGGGACACAGCTCTGGGGCCAACGTCCTGACTTTC. Translating it yields CASSQDRGHSSGANVLTF.

This clonotype came up a few times. The V call is TRBV7-2, the J call TRBJ1-2; 8 bases are shared with TRBD1. V dropped 2 bases and J dropped 9; count of bases not matched to a gene: 11. The CDR3 consists of 15 residues. Germline V gene data show CDR1 as SGHTA and CDR2 as FQGNSA. This CDR3 is CASSLNRGDATSYTF. CDR3 bases: TGTGCCAGCAGCTTAAACAGGGGGGACGCGACTAGCTACACCTTC.

The chain has TRBV25-1 and TRBJ2-7; D ambiguous. CDR1 and CDR2 (germline): MGHDK, SYGVNS. Trimming left V 4 bases short and J 10 bases short, with 11 bases between. This CDR3 contains 11 residues. The CDR3 region has the DNA TGTGCCAGCAGTGTTTCATCGGTCCAGTACTTC. Translating it yields CASSVSSVQYF.

Only a few counts were recorded for this clonotype. This rearrangement joins TRBV2 to TRBJ2-7; possibly TRBD1 for D (5 bases). There are 12 residues in the CDR3. Germline assignment: CDR1 SNHLY and CDR2 FYNNEI. Trimming pared 6 bases from V and 7 bases from J, leaving 13 bases between. The CDR3 nucleotides read TGTGCCAGCAGGCAGGGCGATAATGAGCAGTACTTC. Amino acid sequence: CASRQGDNEQYF.

This clonotype was seen a handful of times. The V call is TRBV10-3, the J call TRBJ2-1; no clear D gene. This CDR3 has 13 amino acids. Germline assignment: CDR1 ENHRY and CDR2 SYGVKD. V dropped 3 bases and J dropped 5 bases, with 8 bases sitting between them. The chain's CDR3 is CAISDHGNNEQFF. As DNA, the CDR3 is TGTGCCATCAGTGATCACGGAAACAATGAGCAGTTCTTC.

CDR3 DNA sequence: TGTGCCAGCAGTTTCAGGGACGTTCGAGAGACCCAGTACTTC. Protein product: CASSFRDVRETQYF. The chain carries TRBV12-3 or TRBV12-4 and TRBJ2-5; D is perhaps TRBD1 or TRBD2 (5 bases each). The CDR3 is made up of 14 amino acids. Trimming took 3 bases from V and 4 from J, leaving 12 bases between them.

Many counts were recorded for this clonotype. V usage is TRBV29-1 and J usage is TRBJ1-1, with 7 bases lining up with TRBD1. Germline trimming cut 4 bases from V and 9 bases from J; bases unmatched to any gene: 8. The germline V gene encodes CDR1 SQVTM and CDR2 ANQGSEA. The CDR3 has 12 amino acids. The CDR3 loop reads CSVGRQGRKAFF. The CDR3 coding sequence is TGCAGCGTTGGTAGACAGGGCCGTAAAGCTTTCTTT.

This clonotype came up many times. The chain carries TRBV7-2 and TRBJ2-5; D is undetermined. The ends were cut back, 4 bases at V and 5 bases at J, with 8 bases in the middle. Germline V gene data show CDR1 as SGHTA and CDR2 as FQGNSA. CDR3 length equals 12 residues. The CDR3 nucleotides are TGTGCCAGCAGCTCCAGTCGGGAGACCCAGTACTTC. Its translation: CASSSSRETQYF. The complete variable domain, with remaining parts taken from reference TRBV7-2 and TRBJ2-5, reads GAGVSQSPSNKVTEKGKDVELRCDPISGHTALYWYRQSLGQGLEFLIYFQGNSAPDKSGLPSDRFSAERTGGSVSTLTIQRTQQEDSAVYLCASSSSRETQYFGPGTRLLVL.

This chain uses TRBV20-1 with TRBJ2-1; possibly TRBD1 for D (6 bases). CDR3 length: 17 amino acids. V was trimmed by 0 bases and J by 3 bases, leaving 18 bases between them. The germline gives CDR1 DFQATT, CDR2 SNEGSKA (reference sequence). CDR3 sequence: CSARDSKTGTLYNEQFF. CDR3 in DNA: TGCAGTGCTAGAGATTCAAAGACCGGGACACTCTACAATGAGCAGTTCTTC.

This clonotype was seen more than once but under ten times. V gene TRBV7-8 combines with J gene TRBJ2-1; D may be TRBD2 (5 bases). Germline loops: CDR1 SGHVS, CDR2 FQNEAQ. With 6 bases removed from V and 7 bases from J, the gap between germline ends came to 16 bases. CDR3 length: 14 amino acids. CDR3 sequence: CASSSQLVRNEQFF. As DNA, the CDR3 is TGTGCCAGCAGTTCACAACTAGTTCGGAATGAGCAGTTCTTC.

In DNA form, the CDR3 reads TGTGCCAGCAGCGCACAGGGTCCCTCCGAGGGGAGGTATGGCTACACCTTC. Translated, it gives CASSAQGPSEGRYGYTF. The rearrangement uses TRBV9 and TRBJ1-2, with TRBD1 as a possible D gene (6 bases). Germline assignment: CDR1 SGDLS and CDR2 YYNGEE. Trimming shortened V by 3 bases and J by 5 bases, and 23 bases separated the two germline ends. This CDR3 has 17 amino acids.

This clonotype occurred many times. This chain uses TRBV12-3 or TRBV12-4 with TRBJ2-7, with 7 bases matching TRBD1. V trimming: 5 bases; J trimming: 6 bases; junction bases outside the gene matches: 22. This CDR3 spans 18 amino acids. The CDR3 loop reads CASSPLPTGPIPLSEQYF. CDR3 nucleotides: TGTGCCAGCAGTCCCTTACCGACAGGGCCCATCCCCCTTTCCGAGCAGTACTTC.

The rearrangement joins TRBV20-1 to TRBJ2-1, with TRBD2 matching 14 bases. V lost 6 bases to trimming and J lost 5 bases; unmatched junction nucleotides: 6. Germline CDR1 reads DFQATT; CDR2 reads SNEGSKA (reference sequence). CDR3 size: 15 residues. In DNA form, the CDR3 reads TGCAGTGCACCCGGACTAGCGGGGGGTAACAATGAGCAGTTCTTC. It yields the protein CSAPGLAGGNNEQFF.

The rearrangement links TRBV7-8 to TRBJ1-1, with TRBD1 as a possible D gene (6 bases). The CDR3 runs to 14 residues. Germline values: CDR1 SGHVS, CDR2 FQNEAQ. V was pared by 5 bases and J by 4 bases, with 14 bases between. The CDR3 spells CASSEDSRGTEAFF. CDR3 nucleotide sequence: TGTGCCAGCAGCGAGGACAGTAGGGGCACTGAAGCTTTCTTT. Combining the CDR3 with reference TRBV7-8 and TRBJ1-1 gives the whole variable domain GAGVSQSPRYKVAKRGQDVALRCDPISGHVSLFWYQQALGQGPEFLTYFQNEAQLDKSGLPSDRFFAERPEGSVSTLKIQRTQQEDSAVYLCASSEDSRGTEAFFGQGTRLTVV.

Points on this clonotype: Since a much larger clone is just one base distant, this may be a read error. This chain connects TRBV12-3 or TRBV12-4 to TRBJ1-1; 11 bases are shared with TRBD1. CDR3 length: 13 amino acids. Here the CDR3 reads CAGRGQGGTEAFF. In DNA, the CDR3 is TGTGCCGGCAGGGGACAGGGGGGCACTGAAGCTTTCTTT.

As to this clonotype: A much larger clone differs from this one at a single base, so this may be a read error. This chain joins TRBV5-1 and TRBJ2-3; the match to TRBD1 covers 8 bases. CDR1 and CDR2 from the germline V gene are SGHRS and YFSETQ. V was pared by 4 bases and J by 4 bases, with 11 bases of the junction left unmatched. The CDR3 loop spans 16 amino acids. This chain's CDR3 is CASSRTGTGDADTQYF. CDR3 nucleotides: TGCGCCAGCAGCAGGACAGGGACTGGGGACGCAGATACGCAGTATTTT.

V is TRBV9 and J is TRBJ2-3; D is unresolved. The CDR3 is 14 residues long. Germline V gene sequence: CDR1 SGDLS, CDR2 YYNGEE. The germline V and J ends were trimmed by 0 bases and 2 bases, with 7 bases remaining between them. CDR3 amino acids: CASSVEAPTDTQYF. Here the CDR3 DNA reads TGTGCCAGCAGCGTAGAGGCCCCCACAGATACGCAGTATTTT.

This clonotype has a handful of counts. This sequence joins TRBV4-3 and TRBJ2-1; D is possibly TRBD1 or TRBD2 (5 bases each). The length of the CDR3 is 16 residues. The V gene lost 3 bases and the J gene lost 7 bases, with 19 bases spanning the gap. Germline values: CDR1 LGHNA, CDR2 YSLEER. CDR3: CASSHLPPGRTNEQFF. The DNA of the CDR3 is TGCGCCAGCAGCCACCTACCCCCGGGACGTACTAATGAGCAGTTCTTC.

A few counts support this clonotype. V is TRBV28 and J is TRBJ2-7, with TRBD2 as a possible D gene (7 bases). Looked up from germline, CDR1 is MDHEN and CDR2 is SYDVKM. The CDR3 is 14 amino acids. V lost 6 bases to trimming and J lost 5 bases, with 17 bases between them. CDR3 DNA sequence: TGTGCCAGCAGGCTAGGGGGAGGGTTCGACGAGCAGTACTTC. This encodes CASRLGGGFDEQYF.

The CDR3 bases are TGCAGTGCTAGCCGGGGGGGATATGAGCAGTACTTC. It translates to CSASRGGYEQYF. This chain links TRBV20-1 with TRBJ2-1, with 8 positions matching TRBD2. Gene TRBJ2-7 matches the end of the DNA better, so the J call may be wrong. CDR1 and CDR2 from the germline V gene are DFQATT and SNEGSKA (reference sequence). The CDR3 contains 12 residues.

This clonotype has more than one count but fewer than ten. This rearrangement joins TRBV29-1 to TRBJ2-7; D uncertain. The germline V gene has CDR1 SQVTM and CDR2 ANQGSEA. V was clipped by 6 bases and J by 0 bases, with 18 bases between them. This CDR3 contains 15 residues. The CDR3 DNA sequence: TGCAGCGTCGCCAACCCGACGACGAGCTCCTACGAGCAGTACTTC. Translation: CSVANPTTSSYEQYF.

The chain recombines TRBV20-1 with TRBJ2-5, with 10 bases fitting TRBD2. The ends lost 6 bases at V and 4 bases at J; junction bases unmatched: 11. The CDR3 length is 15 residues. The germline V gene has CDR1 DFQATT and CDR2 SNEGSKA (reference sequence). This CDR3 is CSAKLAGARGETQYF. Written as DNA, the CDR3 is TGCAGTGCAAAGCTAGCGGGGGCCCGCGGAGAGACCCAGTACTTC.

The CDR3 region is CASRPTGSPYNEQYF. The CDR3 bases are TGTGCCAGCAGACCGACAGGGTCTCCCTACAATGAGCAGTACTTC. The chain recombines TRBV7-2 with TRBJ2-7; 7 nucleotides match TRBD1. V shed 6 bases and J 7 bases; nucleotides not matched to a gene: 15. Germline V lookup: CDR1 SGHTA, CDR2 FQGNSA. There are 15 residues in the CDR3.

This chain uses TRBV6-6 with TRBJ2-1, with D perhaps TRBD2 (5 bases). V was trimmed by 0 bases and J by 10 bases, leaving 19 bases between them. The germline V gene has CDR1 MNHNY and CDR2 SVGAGI (reference sequence). CDR3 length: 16 amino acids. The CDR3 nucleotides read TGTGCCAGCAGTTACTCCTCGGGAAGCAACGGAATGGAGCAGTTCTTC. Its protein is CASSYSSGSNGMEQFF.